Each of the 27 T cell receptor beta chains below was sequenced from the same sample in a study of T cells in localized non-small cell lung cancer. Sequencing was performed with immunoSEQ multiplex PCR; in TCRdb, only in-frame clones are kept and a portion is missing. The top ten clones hold 8% to 10% of a sample with around 78,000 clones, 75% to 85% of them seen once. The material was peripheral blood, obtained before any cancer treatment. These receptors all come from a female donor aged 60 or older with stage I lung adenocarcinoma.

The chain couples TRBV30 to TRBJ1-5, with unresolved D. The germline V gene encodes CDR1 GTSNPN and CDR2 SVGIG (reference sequence). The CDR3 covers 12 residues. Trimming removed 7 bases from V and 2 bases from J, with 9 bases in between. For the CDR3, the DNA is TGTGCCTACGAGATAGGCAATCAGCCCCAGCATTTT. Encoded protein: CAYEIGNQPQHF. The whole variable domain, filled in from reference TRBV30 and TRBJ1-5, reads SQTIHQWPATLVQPVGSPLSLECTVEGTSNPNLYWYRQAAGRGLQLLFYSVGIGQISSEVPQNLSASRPQDRQFILSSKKLLLSDSGFYLCAYEIGNQPQHFGDGTRLSIL.

The rearrangement links TRBV18 to TRBJ2-1, with D maybe TRBD2 (7 bases). This CDR3 comprises 15 residues. Germline CDR1 and CDR2: KGHSH and LQKENI. With 8 bases removed from V and 9 bases from J, the gap between germline ends came to 23 bases. The CDR3 spells CASTHPQGREREQFF. As DNA, the CDR3 is TGTGCCAGCACCCACCCCCAGGGGCGGGAGCGTGAGCAGTTCTTC.

The chain couples TRBV7-9 to TRBJ2-7; no definite D call. Germline V lookup: CDR1 SEHNR, CDR2 FQNEAQ (reference sequence). The CDR3 length is 13 residues. Trimming left V 8 bases short and J 3 bases short, with 14 bases between. The CDR3 DNA reads as TGTGCCAGCCAAGTAGGGATACACTACGAGCAGTACTTC. Its translation: CASQVGIHYEQYF. Variable domain in full (rest from reference TRBV7-9 and TRBJ2-7): DTGVSQNPRHKITKRGQNVTFRCDPISEHNRLYWYRQTLGQGPEFLTYFQNEAQLEKSRLLSDRFSAERPKGSFSTLEIQRTEQGDSAMYLCASQVGIHYEQYFGPGTRLTVT.

The chain has TRBV27 and TRBJ2-3, with no clear D. There are 15 residues in the CDR3. In germline, CDR1 is MNHEY, CDR2 SMNVEV (reference sequence). Between the trimmed V and J ends, which lost 0 bases and 4 bases, there was a span of 11 bases. The CDR3 reads CASSLSLFRADTQYF. The CDR3 DNA reads TGTGCCAGCAGTTTATCCTTATTCCGGGCAGATACGCAGTATTTT.

The V and J genes are TRBV7-2 and TRBJ2-1; 12 bases agree with TRBD2. Germline trimming cut 5 bases from V and 6 bases from J; bases unmatched to any gene: 8. The CDR3 extends over 16 amino acids. Germline V gives CDR1 SGHTA, CDR2 FQGNSA. This CDR3 reads CASSILAGGKLNEQFF. The CDR3 bases are TGTGCCAGCAGCATCCTAGCGGGGGGGAAGCTCAATGAGCAGTTCTTC.

This chain connects TRBV25-1 to TRBJ2-5; D perhaps matches TRBD2 (5 bases). With 3 bases removed from V and 4 bases from J, the gap between germline ends came to 12 bases. Germline CDR1 and CDR2: MGHDK and SYGVNS. The CDR3 length is 14 residues. CDR3 region: CASSETMVGETQYF. The CDR3 nucleotides are TGTGCCAGCAGTGAGACTATGGTGGGAGAGACCCAGTACTTC.

This clone turned up a few times. This chain connects TRBV5-1 to TRBJ1-1; a weak D match, TRBD1 (6 bases). The CDR3 length is 14 residues. Germline CDR1 SGHRS, CDR2 YFSETQ. The V and J ends lost 7 bases and 1 base respectively, with 14 bases between them. CDR3 sequence (DNA): TGCGCCAGCCTAGCTTCGACAGGGAACACTGAAGCTTTCTTT. Protein product: CASLASTGNTEAFF. Looking up the rest from reference TRBV5-1 and TRBJ1-1 gives the full variable domain: KAGVTQTPRYLIKTRGQQVTLSCSPISGHRSVSWYQQTPGQGLQFLFEYFSETQRNKGNFPGRFSGRQFSNSRSEMNVSTLELGDSALYLCASLASTGNTEAFFGQGTRLTVV.

The CDR3 is CASSLIMGKDTEAFF. CDR3 coding DNA: TGTGCCAGCTCCCTCATCATGGGTAAGGACACTGAAGCTTTCTTT. The gene calls are TRBV18 and TRBJ1-1; no firm D call. CDR1 is KGHSH and CDR2 is LQKENI in the germline V gene. This CDR3 has 15 amino acids. The V end was cut by 6 bases, the J end by 3 bases, with 17 bases between.

This chain links TRBV5-4 with TRBJ2-7, with 11 bases that match TRBD2. The germline gives CDR1 SGHNT, CDR2 YYREEE (reference sequence). The CDR3 is 13 residues long. The V and J ends lost 10 bases and 3 bases, in that order; junction bases with no gene match: 6. CDR3 DNA: TGTGCCTACGTAGGACTAGCGGGCTACGAGCAGTACTTC. Translation gives CAYVGLAGYEQYF.

The chain uses TRBV6-5 and TRBJ2-7; D is possibly TRBD1 (6 bases). Germline loops: CDR1 MNHEY, CDR2 SVGAGI. The CDR3 contains 13 residues. Trimming stripped 0 bases from V and 6 bases from J, with 9 bases between. The CDR3, as DNA: TGTGCCAGCAGTTACTCGGCAGGGGCCGAGCAGTACTTC. Amino acids: CASSYSAGAEQYF.

The V call is TRBV4-1, the J call TRBJ2-3; D is undetermined. The CDR3 totals 12 residues. CDR1 is MGHRA, CDR2 YSYEKL, per germline. Trimming left V 3 bases short and J 8 bases short, with 9 bases between. This CDR3 is CASSHGDGTQYF. The CDR3 DNA follows: TGCGCCAGCAGCCATGGGGATGGTACGCAGTATTTT.

The chain employs TRBV19 and TRBJ1-2; D not resolved. The germline V gene encodes CDR1 LNHDA and CDR2 SQIVND (reference sequence). There are 13 residues in the CDR3. V gave up 1 base and J gave up 2 bases, with 5 bases separating them. CDR3 DNA sequence: TGTGCCAGTAGTATAGGTGCGAACTATGGCTACACCTTC. It codes for CASSIGANYGYTF.

V and J are TRBV6-5 and TRBJ1-3, with no clear D. Per the germline V gene, CDR1 is MNHEY and CDR2 is SVGAGI. The CDR3 runs to 15 residues. Trimming removed 0 bases from V and 4 bases from J, with 10 bases in between. CDR3 region: CASSYSILSGNTIYF. CDR3 nucleotide sequence: TGTGCCAGCAGTTACTCGATTCTGTCCGGAAACACCATATATTTT.

V usage is TRBV30 and J usage is TRBJ2-5, with TRBD2 matching over 11 bases. Losses at the gene ends were 5 bases for V and 2 bases for J; bases not matched to a gene: 10. The CDR3 runs 16 residues. CDR1 is GTSNPN and CDR2 is SVGIG in the germline V gene (reference sequence). The CDR3 is CAWAPLAGGLQETQYF. CDR3 sequence (DNA): TGTGCCTGGGCCCCCCTAGCGGGAGGTTTACAAGAGACCCAGTACTTC.

This clone was detected only once. V is TRBV27 and J is TRBJ1-1; D uncertain. The CDR3 length is 16 residues. The V end was cut by 4 bases, the J end by 0 bases, with 15 bases between. Germline V gene sequence: CDR1 MNHEY, CDR2 SMNVEV (reference sequence). CDR3 coding DNA: TGTGCCAGCAGTTCCCGACCGACAAGGATGAACACTGAAGCTTTCTTT. It translates to CASSSRPTRMNTEAFF.

The chain is built from TRBV30 and TRBJ1-4; D gene uncertain. Trimming left V 3 bases short and J 7 bases short, with 15 bases between. The CDR3 extends over 14 amino acids. Germline CDR1 GTSNPN, CDR2 SVGIG (reference sequence). The CDR3 region is CAWSRGGWAEKLFF. The CDR3 nucleotides are TGTGCCTGGAGCCGAGGAGGGTGGGCTGAAAAACTGTTTTTT.

The CDR3 protein is CASRRQGDTEAFF. The CDR3 nucleotides read TGTGCCAGCAGGAGACAGGGAGACACTGAAGCTTTCTTT. This chain joins TRBV27 and TRBJ1-1; 7 bases line up with TRBD1. V lost 6 bases to trimming and J lost 3 bases; unmatched junction nucleotides: 4. The CDR3 spans 13 residues. Germline loops: CDR1 MNHEY, CDR2 SMNVEV (reference sequence).

The table lists this clone with a few counts. The genes are TRBV2 and TRBJ2-7; D is unclear. Per the germline V gene, CDR1 is SNHLY and CDR2 is FYNNEI. The germline V and J ends were trimmed by 4 bases and 4 bases, with 8 bases remaining between them. This CDR3 contains 12 residues. DNA of the CDR3: TGTGCCAGCAGTGTTTCCCAGTACGAGCAGTACTTC. Translation gives CASSVSQYEQYF.

This clone has just one count. V is TRBV5-4 and J is TRBJ2-1, with 7 nucleotides matching TRBD2. Unmatched junction bases numbered 10, after V lost 0 bases and J lost 7 bases. Germline V CDR1 and CDR2: SGHNT, YYREEE (reference sequence). The CDR3 contains 16 residues. CDR3 protein: CASSLAVTRRGNEQFF. Written as DNA, the CDR3 is TGTGCCAGCAGCTTGGCCGTGACTAGGCGGGGGAATGAGCAGTTCTTC.

CDR3 sequence reads: CASSLALTGQGNIQYF. For the CDR3, the DNA is TGTGCCAGCAGCTTAGCACTAACGGGACAGGGGAACATTCAGTACTTC. This chain links TRBV7-9 with TRBJ2-4; 10 positions agree with TRBD1. The germline V gene encodes CDR1 SEHNR and CDR2 FQNEAQ (reference sequence). The V segment lost 0 bases and the J segment 7 bases; nucleotides outside the gene matches: 6. This CDR3 region has 16 residues.

This clone was counted once. The chain carries TRBV6-5 and TRBJ1-3, with 8 bases aligning to TRBD1. J was trimmed by 4 bases and V by 2 bases; bases with no gene match: 7. Germline V lookup: CDR1 MNHEY, CDR2 SVGAGI. This CDR3 has 16 amino acids. The CDR3 loop reads CASSYGGTGSGNTIYF. The CDR3 nucleotides are TGTGCCAGCAGTTACGGAGGGACAGGATCAGGAAACACCATATATTTT.

V is TRBV5-1 and J is TRBJ1-6; maybe TRBD1 (5 bases). V dropped 0 bases and J dropped 8 bases, with 12 bases sitting between them. CDR3 length: 15 residues. Germline V CDR1 and CDR2: SGHRS, YFSETQ. The CDR3 loop reads CASSLEGDGDSPLHF. CDR3 nucleotide sequence: TGCGCCAGCAGCTTGGAAGGGGATGGGGATTCACCCCTCCACTTT. Full variable domain (rest looked up from reference TRBV5-1 and TRBJ1-6): KAGVTQTPRYLIKTRGQQVTLSCSPISGHRSVSWYQQTPGQGLQFLFEYFSETQRNKGNFPGRFSGRQFSNSRSEMNVSTLELGDSALYLCASSLEGDGDSPLHFGNGTRLTVT.

The rearrangement joins TRBV2 to TRBJ2-2; no clear D gene. The V end was cut by 8 bases, the J end by 6 bases, with 13 bases between. CDR1 and CDR2 from the germline V gene are SNHLY and FYNNEI. This CDR3 is 13 amino acids long. DNA for the CDR3: TGTGCCAGCCGGGCCCAACAGTCCGGGGAGCTGTTTTTT. This sequence encodes CASRAQQSGELFF. The variable domain in full, completed from reference TRBV2 and TRBJ2-2, reads EPEVTQTPSHQVTQMGQEVILRCVPISNHLYFYWYRQILGQKVEFLVSFYNNEISEKSEIFDDQFSVERPDGSNFTLKIRSTKLEDSAMYFCASRAQQSGELFFGEGSRLTVL.

The gene calls are TRBV9 and TRBJ2-5; D gene ambiguous. V lost 4 bases to trimming and J lost 5 bases, with 12 bases between them. The CDR3 has 13 residues. Germline-derived CDR1 and CDR2 are SGDLS and YYNGEE. The CDR3 is CASSLRVGETQYF. In DNA form, the CDR3 reads TGTGCCAGCAGCTTACGCGTTGGGGAGACCCAGTACTTC.

V and J are TRBV5-8 and TRBJ1-1, with D possibly TRBD1 on 5 matching bases. The CDR3 is 16 residues long. Germline CDR1 and CDR2: SGHTS and YDEGEE. V shed 5 bases and J shed 1 base, with 18 bases lying between them. CDR3 in DNA: TGTGCCAGCAGACGAACCGGGACCGGAGGGAACACTGAAGCTTTCTTT. This translates into CASRRTGTGGNTEAFF.

The V call is TRBV5-6, the J call TRBJ2-5; D is undetermined. CDR3 length equals 14 residues. The V gene's germline CDR1 is SGHDT and CDR2 YYEEEE. Trimming took 1 base from V and 1 from J, leaving 8 bases between them. This CDR3 reads CASSLPNSQETQYF. CDR3 sequence (DNA): TGTGCCAGCAGCTTGCCGAACAGCCAAGAGACCCAGTACTTC.

This clone was picked up a small number of times. The chain combines TRBV7-9 with TRBJ1-3, with TRBD1 identical over 7 bases. The germline V gene encodes CDR1 SEHNR and CDR2 FQNEAQ (reference sequence). V lost 6 bases, J lost 4 bases, and 3 bases stayed unmatched. The CDR3 contains 13 residues. CDR3 amino acids: CASSSGQGNTIYF. DNA of the CDR3: TGTGCCAGCAGTTCGGGACAGGGAAACACCATATATTTT.